These 3 T cell receptor beta chains came from one sample sequenced in a study of PD-L1 blockade in urothelial cancer. The table came from immunoSEQ multiplex PCR; TCRdb's copy has only in-frame clones and leaves some out. The sample holds about 95,000 clones; around 89% are singletons and the top ten take around 1.7%. The sample's time point: pretreatment peripheral blood. The specimen was PBMCs, collected around atezolizumab (anti-PD-L1) treatment. Receptors originate from a man aged 60 to 69 with urothelial cancer.

The chain couples TRBV5-1 to TRBJ1-4; D is possibly TRBD1 (6 bases). The CDR3 has 16 amino acids. Germline CDR1 is SGHRS and CDR2 is YFSETQ. The germline V and J ends were trimmed by 5 bases and 0 bases, with 14 bases remaining between them. The CDR3 sequence: CASRARTAATNEKLFF. The CDR3 region has the DNA TGCGCCAGCAGAGCGCGGACAGCCGCAACTAATGAAAAACTGTTTTTT. The whole variable domain, remainder taken from reference TRBV5-1 and TRBJ1-4, is KAGVTQTPRYLIKTRGQQVTLSCSPISGHRSVSWYQQTPGQGLQFLFEYFSETQRNKGNFPGRFSGRQFSNSRSEMNVSTLELGDSALYLCASRARTAATNEKLFFGSGTQLSVL.

The chain links TRBV19 to TRBJ2-5; 8 nucleotides line up with TRBD1. V gave up 5 bases and J gave up 2 bases; unmatched junction bases: 4. The V gene's germline CDR1 is LNHDA and CDR2 SQIVND (reference sequence). The CDR3 runs 14 residues. CDR3 amino acids: CASSRTGNQETQYF. CDR3 sequence (DNA): TGTGCCAGTAGTCGGACAGGGAATCAAGAGACCCAGTACTTC.

The chain has TRBV6-5 and TRBJ1-2, with 10 nucleotides matching TRBD1. The V and J ends lost 4 bases and 8 bases, in that order; junction bases with no gene match: 13. From germline, CDR1 is MNHEY and CDR2 SVGAGI. This CDR3 is 16 amino acids long. DNA for the CDR3: TGTGCCAGCAGTTTGTTCTCCGGGACAGGGGATGAGGGCTACACCTTC. As protein: CASSLFSGTGDEGYTF.